What follows describes a single T cell receptor beta chain. What this receptor recognizes is not known. No quality values exist for individual bases; no much larger clone is one base distant. This sample is part of a study of OX40 agonist ivuxolimab in advanced cancers. Looking at the study overall: Ivuxolimab was an agonistic, fully human IgG2 monoclonal antibody directed against OX40 (CD134), a costimulatory receptor. Intravenous ivuxolimab was administered to patients every 2 weeks at six dose levels: 0.01, 0.1, 0.3, 1.5, 3 and 10 mg/kg. Three dose-escalation patients achieved partial responses, one with hepatocellular carcinoma and two with cutaneous melanoma. In the dose-escalation cohort, 82.7% of patients were male, and the mean age was roughly 60 years, with a range of 23 to 79. Among the roughly 52 dose-escalation patients, about 20 had hepatocellular carcinoma, 15 or so melanoma, 9 renal cell carcinoma and 9 head and neck cancer. Peripheral TCRbeta sequencing was intended to test whether TCR sequence diversity was altered and clonal T-cell expansion was caused by ivuxolimab. The paper reports the monotherapy dose-escalation portion (N of about 56 patients) of the phase I ivuxolimab trial. Patients were allowed to have had prior anti-PD-1, anti-PD-L1 or anti-CTLA-4 therapy, and approximately 41% of the dose-escalation patients had previously received checkpoint inhibitors. The study at large found these results: At doses from 0.1 to 3.0 mg/kg, clonal expansion was seen in both CD4+ and CD8+ blood T cells between baseline and week 6. The antigen specificity of the clonally expanded peripheral T cells was not determined. In the 0.1-3.0 mg/kg groups, partial responders had among the lowest normalized peripheral clonal expansion, particularly in CD8+ T cells. Low levels of normalized T-cell clonal expansion were also seen in some nonresponding patients. After ivuxolimab, CD8+ T cells had more expanded clones than CD4+ T cells on average.

The trial excluded patients who had a history of autoimmune disease or who were on systemic immunosuppression. Peripheral blood for TCR sequencing was collected from all dose cohorts at baseline, on cycle 4 day 1, and on cycle 7 day 1. The samples were drawn from a first-in-human, open-label, multicenter phase I dose-escalation trial of ivuxolimab. Adults with locally advanced or metastatic head and neck squamous cell, hepatocellular, melanoma or renal cell carcinoma were enrolled in the trial. Before TCR sequencing, CD4+ T cells and CD8+ T cells were sorted from peripheral blood as separate populations. For sequencing of the TCRbeta CDR3 region, genomic DNA was extracted from the sorted cells. The immunoSEQ Assay was used for sequencing of TCRbeta CDR3 regions. The clones in this table, taken by TCRdb from immuneACCESS, are in-frame only. Not every clone is retained; where verified, under half of the shortfall comes from an unresolved V gene, and the cause of the rest is unknown. Across this sample there are more than 65,000 clones, with roughly nine tenths seen only once. Jointly, the top ten make up 0.8% to 1.3% of the sample.

The CDR3, cysteine through phenylalanine, is 15 amino acids long. Only the CDR3 DNA is retained, 45 bases long and in frame from the first base. V and J are trimmed by 6 bases and 3 bases, and the gene matches miss 5 bases of the junction. The germline V gene yields MNHNS for CDR1 and SASEGT for CDR2. This specimen was CD4+ or CD8+ T cells sorted from blood, taken in a trial of the OX40 agonist ivuxolimab. The clonotype was recovered from an adult with an advanced solid tumor such as melanoma, head and neck, liver or kidney cancer. This receptor chain uses TRBV6-1 and TRBJ2-2, with TRBD1 matching 9 junction bases. The CDR3 protein is CASRIQGAYTGELFF. The DNA reads TGTGCCAGCAGGATACAGGGGGCTTACACCGGGGAGCTGTTTTTT.